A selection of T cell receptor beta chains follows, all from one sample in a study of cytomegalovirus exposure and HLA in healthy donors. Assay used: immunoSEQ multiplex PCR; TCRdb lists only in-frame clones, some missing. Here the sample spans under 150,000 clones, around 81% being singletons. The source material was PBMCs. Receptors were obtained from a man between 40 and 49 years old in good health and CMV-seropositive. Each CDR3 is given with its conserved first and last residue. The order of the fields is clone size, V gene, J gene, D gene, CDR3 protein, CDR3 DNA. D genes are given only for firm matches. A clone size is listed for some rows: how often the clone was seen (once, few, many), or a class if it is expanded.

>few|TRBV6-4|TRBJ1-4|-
CASSADKNEKLFF
TGTGCCAGCAGCGCAGACAAGAATGAAAAACTGTTTTTT
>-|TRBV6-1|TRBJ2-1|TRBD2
CASSGRAGGHYNEQFF
TGTGCCAGCAGTGGACGAGCGGGAGGACACTACAATGAGCAGTTCTTC
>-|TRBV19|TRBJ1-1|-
CASGQGWSTEAFF
TGTGCCAGTGGGCAGGGGTGGAGCACTGAAGCTTTCTTT
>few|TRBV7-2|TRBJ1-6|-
CASSLADGVRSPLHF
TGTGCCAGCAGCTTAGCAGACGGGGTGAGGTCACCCCTCCACTTT
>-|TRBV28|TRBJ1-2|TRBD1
CASRTDRGIGGYTF
TGTGCCAGCAGAACGGACAGGGGAATCGGCGGCTACACCTTC
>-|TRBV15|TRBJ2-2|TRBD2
CATSNAPGLDPTGELFF
TGTGCCACCAGCAACGCGCCGGGACTAGATCCGACCGGGGAGCTGTTTTTT
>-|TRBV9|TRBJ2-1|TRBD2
CASSGRGDEQFF
TGTGCCAGCAGCGGCCGGGGGGATGAGCAGTTCTTC
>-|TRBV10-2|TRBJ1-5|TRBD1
CASRQGNNQPQHF
TGCGCCAGCCGACAGGGGAACAATCAGCCCCAGCATTTT
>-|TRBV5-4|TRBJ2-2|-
CASKVGHTNTGELFF
TGTGCCAGCAAGGTTGGACACACGAACACCGGGGAGCTGTTTTTT
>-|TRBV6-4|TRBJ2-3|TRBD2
CASSRLAGATDTQYF
TGTGCCAGCTCACGACTAGCGGGAGCCACAGATACGCAGTATTTT
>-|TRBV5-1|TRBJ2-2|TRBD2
CASSHGLAANTGELFF
TGCGCCAGCAGCCACGGACTAGCTGCTAACACCGGGGAGCTGTTTTTT
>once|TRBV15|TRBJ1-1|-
CATSRDMGVEAFF
TGTGCCACCAGCAGAGATATGGGAGTAGAAGCTTTCTTT
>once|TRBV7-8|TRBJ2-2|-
CASSLKFGGEDAGELFF
TGTGCCAGCAGCTTAAAATTTGGAGGGGAAGATGCCGGGGAGCTGTTTTTT
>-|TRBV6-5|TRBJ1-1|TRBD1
CASSSPQGMNTEAFF
TGTGCCAGCAGTTCCCCACAGGGGATGAACACTGAAGCTTTCTTT
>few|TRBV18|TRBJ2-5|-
CASSPPAAAETQYF
TGTGCCAGCTCACCCCCGGCCGCGGCGGAGACCCAGTACTTC
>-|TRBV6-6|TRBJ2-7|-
CASSFAPGIEQYF
TGTGCCAGCAGTTTCGCACCAGGGATCGAGCAGTACTTC
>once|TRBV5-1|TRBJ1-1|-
CASSSGQTVVNTEAFF
TGCGCCAGCAGCTCTGGACAGACGGTGGTGAACACTGAAGCTTTCTTT
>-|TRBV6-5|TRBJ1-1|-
CASSYGRGNTEAFF
TGTGCCAGCAGTTACGGCAGGGGGAACACTGAAGCTTTCTTT
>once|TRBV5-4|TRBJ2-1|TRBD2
CASSPGTTYNEQFF
TGTGCCAGCAGCCCTGGGACTACGTACAATGAGCAGTTCTTC
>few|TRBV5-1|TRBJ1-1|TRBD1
CASSRQGTNTEAFF
TGCGCCAGCAGCAGACAGGGGACGAACACTGAAGCTTTCTTT
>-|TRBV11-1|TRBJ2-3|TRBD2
CASSFHRLAGGLADTQYF
TGTGCCAGCAGCTTCCACCGACTAGCGGGGGGGCTTGCAGATACGCAGTATTTT
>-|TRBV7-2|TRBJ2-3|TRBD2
CASSLELAGESTQYF
TGTGCCAGCAGCTTAGAACTAGCGGGAGAGAGTACGCAGTATTTT
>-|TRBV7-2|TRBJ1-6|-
CASSFLGKRGYNSPLHF
TGTGCCAGCAGCTTCTTGGGGAAGAGGGGGTATAATTCACCCCTCCACTTT
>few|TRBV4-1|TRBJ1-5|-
CASSLVYSNQPQHF
TGCGCCAGCAGCCTTGTGTATAGCAATCAGCCCCAGCATTTT
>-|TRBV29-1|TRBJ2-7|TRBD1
CSVNHGTVRGEQYF
TGCAGCGTTAATCACGGGACAGTAAGAGGCGAGCAGTACTTC
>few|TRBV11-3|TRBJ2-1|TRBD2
CASSSSGGSYNEQFF
TGTGCCAGCAGCTCCTCGGGGGGTTCCTACAATGAGCAGTTCTTC
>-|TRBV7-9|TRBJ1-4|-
CASSYLPATNEKLFF
TGTGCCAGCAGCTATTTACCGGCAACTAATGAAAAACTGTTTTTT
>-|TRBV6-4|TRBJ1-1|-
CASSDSALMNTEAFF
TGTGCCAGCAGTGACTCGGCCCTCATGAACACTGAAGCTTTCTTT
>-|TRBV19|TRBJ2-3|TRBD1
CASQSWDSSTDTQYF
TGTGCCAGTCAATCCTGGGACAGCAGCACAGATACGCAGTATTTT
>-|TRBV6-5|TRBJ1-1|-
CASSYSTAMNTEAFF
TGTGCCAGCAGTTACTCGACAGCGATGAACACTGAAGCTTTCTTT
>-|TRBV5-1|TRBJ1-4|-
CASSLAIGGGQKLFF
TGCGCCAGCAGCTTGGCCATAGGGGGGGGACAAAAACTGTTTTTT
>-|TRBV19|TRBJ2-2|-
CASSISPTGELFF
TGTGCCAGTAGTATATCCCCGACCGGGGAGCTGTTTTTT
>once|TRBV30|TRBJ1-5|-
CAWSYGGDQPQHF
TGTGCCTGGAGTTACGGAGGGGATCAGCCCCAGCATTTT
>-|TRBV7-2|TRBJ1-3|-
CASSSPGLTGNTIYF
TGTGCCAGCAGCTCCCCAGGTCTTACTGGAAACACCATATATTTT
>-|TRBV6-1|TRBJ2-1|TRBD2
CASSEDASGSAYNEQFF
TGTGCCAGCAGTGAAGACGCGAGCGGGAGCGCCTACAATGAGCAGTTCTTC
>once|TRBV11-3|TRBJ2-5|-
CASSPPFETQYF
TGTGCCAGCAGCCCCCCTTTTGAGACCCAGTACTTC